Below, 27 T cell receptor beta chains from the same sample are listed, as sequenced in a study of PD-1 blockade in mismatch repair-deficient tumors. The table came from immunoSEQ multiplex PCR; TCRdb's copy has only in-frame clones and leaves some out. This table has about 79,000 clones, around 80% appearing once. Here the sequenced sample was peripheral blood, taken 44 weeks after starting pembrolizumab. The receptors shown here come from an adult with mismatch repair-deficient cancer.

The chain carries TRBV19 and TRBJ1-1, with 10 bases that match TRBD1. Germline V CDR1 and CDR2: LNHDA, SQIVND (reference sequence). After removal of 7 bases from V and 4 bases from J, the junction contained 9 bases not matched to a gene. This CDR3 contains 15 residues. The CDR3 loop is CASKKYRDRGTEAFF. DNA for the CDR3: TGTGCCAGTAAAAAATACCGGGACAGGGGCACTGAAGCTTTCTTT.

The rearrangement uses TRBV19 and TRBJ1-1; D remains ambiguous. Germline V gene data show CDR1 as LNHDA and CDR2 as SQIVND (reference sequence). V lost 7 bases and J lost 0, with 12 bases in between. This CDR3 comprises 14 residues. This CDR3 is CASKARGMNTEAFF. Here the CDR3 DNA reads TGTGCCAGTAAGGCCCGGGGAATGAACACTGAAGCTTTCTTT.

This clone was recorded a few times. V and J are TRBV7-9 and TRBJ1-3; D is ambiguous. This CDR3 spans 13 amino acids. Germline V gene data show CDR1 as SEHNR and CDR2 as FQNEAQ (reference sequence). The germline V and J ends were trimmed by 7 bases and 2 bases, with 9 bases remaining between them. The CDR3 region has the DNA TGTGCCAGCAATGCGGCGGCTGGAAACACCATATATTTT. Its protein is CASNAAAGNTIYF.

This chain links TRBV30 with TRBJ2-2; no definite D call. Germline V CDR1 and CDR2: GTSNPN, SVGIG (reference sequence). V was cut by 3 bases and J by 6 bases, with 5 bases left in between. CDR3 length: 11 residues. Here the CDR3 reads CAWRGAGELFF. CDR3 bases: TGTGCCTGGAGGGGTGCCGGGGAGCTGTTTTTT.

The genes are TRBV27 and TRBJ2-1; D unclear. Trimming removed 3 bases from V and 5 bases from J, with 14 bases in between. This CDR3 is 15 amino acids long. Germline V lookup: CDR1 MNHEY, CDR2 SMNVEV (reference sequence). The CDR3 nucleotides are TGTGCCAGCAGTTTTCTCGGACCGACGGACAATGAGCAGTTCTTC. It codes for CASSFLGPTDNEQFF.

This clone has a single count. This chain uses TRBV6-5 with TRBJ2-4; possible D gene TRBD2, 5 bases. The CDR3 has 12 amino acids. Germline V CDR1 and CDR2: MNHEY, SVGAGI. V dropped 8 bases and J dropped 8 bases, with 13 bases sitting between them. The CDR3: CASSLAMDIQYF. DNA for the CDR3: TGTGCCAGCTCCCTAGCAATGGACATTCAGTACTTC.

This rearrangement joins TRBV21-1 to TRBJ2-7; no DNA check was done on the table's D call, TRBD2. TRBV21-1 is a pseudogene locus. This CDR3 comprises 18 residues. The CDR3 reads CASSNVRSGTSLSYEQYF. CDR3 bases: TGTGCCAGCAGCAACGTCCGATCCGGGACTAGTCTTTCCTACGAGCAGTACTTC.

With regard to this clone: The identical CDR3 is also encoded by other nucleotide sequences in the sample. This rearrangement joins TRBV9 to TRBJ2-3, with D hard to call. CDR1 is SGDLS, CDR2 YYNGEE, per germline. V lost 3 bases and J 2 bases, leaving 4 bases between the germline ends. The CDR3 runs 12 residues. CDR3: CASSGDTDTQYF. CDR3 sequence (DNA): TGTGCCAGCAGCGGGGACACAGATACGCAGTATTTT. The entire variable domain, with the rest obtained from reference TRBV9 and TRBJ2-3, is as follows: DSGVTQTPKHLITATGQRVTLRCSPRSGDLSVYWYQQSLDQGLQFLIQYYNGEERAKGNILERFSAQQFPDLHSELNLSSLELGDSALYFCASSGDTDTQYFGPGTRLTVL.

This clone appeared a few times. This chain connects TRBV5-6 to TRBJ2-1; 9 bases match TRBD2. Germline CDR1 reads SGHDT; CDR2 reads YYEEEE. Unmatched junction bases numbered 5, after V lost 2 bases and J lost 2 bases. This CDR3 is built from 16 residues. This chain's CDR3 is CASSFELAGTYNEQFF. CDR3 nucleotide sequence: TGTGCCAGCAGCTTCGAACTAGCGGGCACCTACAATGAGCAGTTCTTC.

The chain couples TRBV6-5 to TRBJ2-7; a possible D gene is TRBD2 (5 bases). Germline V gene lookup returns CDR1 MNHEY and CDR2 SVGAGI. The CDR3 runs 12 residues. V was cut by 7 bases and J by 7 bases, with 14 bases left in between. The CDR3 nucleotides are TGTGCCAGCACAAAGGGTACGGGGGAGCAGTACTTC. It yields the protein CASTKGTGEQYF.

This clone has only one observation. The rearrangement uses TRBV7-8 and TRBJ2-2; TRBD2 matches at 7 bases. Germline assignment: CDR1 SGHVS and CDR2 FQNEAQ. The CDR3 is 16 amino acids. V trimming: 4 bases; J trimming: 5 bases; junction bases outside the gene matches: 10. The CDR3, as DNA: TGTGCCAGCAGCTCCTCGGGGCGGGAGCGTACCGGGGAGCTGTTTTTT. It codes for CASSSSGRERTGELFF. The full variable domain, rest sourced from reference TRBV7-8 and TRBJ2-2, is GAGVSQSPRYKVAKRGQDVALRCDPISGHVSLFWYQQALGQGPEFLTYFQNEAQLDKSGLPSDRFFAERPEGSVSTLKIQRTQQEDSAVYLCASSSSGRERTGELFFGEGSRLTVL.

V usage is TRBV11-2 and J usage is TRBJ2-5, with D unresolved. V was cut by 1 base and J by 4 bases, with 1 base left in between. The V gene's germline CDR1 is SGHAT and CDR2 FQNNGV. This CDR3 has 11 residues. CDR3 bases: TGTGCCAGCAGCTTAGGAGAGACCCAGTACTTC. It translates to CASSLGETQYF.

The chain is built from TRBV5-5 and TRBJ2-1; 12 bases line up with TRBD2. Germline V gives CDR1 SGHKS, CDR2 YYEKEE (reference sequence). This CDR3 has 15 residues. V was clipped by 5 bases and J by 8 bases; unmatched bases: 8. The CDR3: CASSRLAGGPYEQFF. In DNA form, the CDR3 reads TGTGCCAGCAGTCGTCTAGCGGGAGGGCCATATGAGCAGTTCTTC.

The V gene is TRBV13, the J gene TRBJ1-5, with D hard to call. The germline V gene has CDR1 PRHDT and CDR2 FYEKMQ (reference sequence). V lost 5 bases to trimming and J lost 4 bases, with 9 bases between them. The CDR3 has 13 residues. The DNA of the CDR3 is TGTGCCAGCAGCAAAGGCAGGAATCAGCCCCAGCATTTT. This codes for CASSKGRNQPQHF.

V gene TRBV19 combines with J gene TRBJ1-3, with D maybe TRBD1 (6 bases). CDR1 LNHDA and CDR2 SQIVND come from the germline V gene (reference sequence). This CDR3 region has 15 residues. Trimming removed 6 bases from V and 4 bases from J, with 16 bases in between. The CDR3 DNA sequence: TGTGCCAGTAGCAACAGGGAGGTTCAAGGAAACACCATATATTTT. It codes for CASSNREVQGNTIYF.

CDR3 DNA: TGTGCCAGCGAGGCGGGAGGCCTCACAGATACGCAGTATTTT. Its protein product is CASEAGGLTDTQYF. The chain carries TRBV7-2 and TRBJ2-3, with 8 bases that match TRBD2. V shed 8 bases, J shed 2 bases, and the junction held 6 bases outside the gene matches. Germline loops: CDR1 SGHTA, CDR2 FQGNSA. CDR3 size: 14 residues.

V usage is TRBV7-2 and J usage is TRBJ1-1; 7 bases match TRBD1. Germline V CDR1 and CDR2: SGHTA, FQGNSA. V shed 5 bases, J shed 6 bases, and the junction held 15 bases outside the gene matches. The CDR3 sequence is 16 residues long. Written as DNA, the CDR3 is TGTGCCAGCAGCCTAAGACAGGGAGGAGGGTCGTCTGAAGCTTTCTTT. It specifies CASSLRQGGGSSEAFF.

The CDR3 sequence is CASRRAGGYYGYTF. In DNA, the CDR3 is TGTGCCAGCAGGAGGGCAGGAGGATACTATGGCTACACCTTC. V is TRBV27 and J is TRBJ1-2; D unclear. This CDR3 is 14 amino acids long. V shed 6 bases and J shed 3 bases, with 14 bases lying between them. Germline V gene sequence: CDR1 MNHEY, CDR2 SMNVEV (reference sequence).

The J gene is TRBJ1-1, the V gene TRBV27; D perhaps matches TRBD1 (5 bases). Trimming stripped 8 bases from V and 0 bases from J, with 16 bases between. The CDR3 covers 15 residues. Germline assignment: CDR1 MNHEY and CDR2 SMNVEV (reference sequence). The CDR3 DNA reads as TGTGCCAGCGGGCGGGGGGGAGGTATGAACACTGAAGCTTTCTTT. Translated: CASGRGGGMNTEAFF.

The DNA for the CDR3 is TGTGCCACCAGGGGGACTGAGACCCAGTACTTC. This gives the protein CATRGTETQYF. The gene calls are TRBV10-3 and TRBJ2-5, with D possibly being TRBD1 (7 bases). The CDR3 contains 11 residues. V lost 10 bases and J 5 bases, leaving 11 bases between the germline ends. CDR1 is ENHRY and CDR2 is SYGVKD in the germline V gene.

J is TRBJ2-1 and V is TRBV29-1, with 9 bases matching TRBD2. The germline V gene encodes CDR1 SQVTM and CDR2 ANQGSEA. Trimming at V came to 2 bases and at J to 4 bases, leaving 12 bases not matched to a gene. The CDR3 consists of 17 residues. CDR3 in DNA: TGCAGCGTTGAATGGGCGGGAGGGCCGCTGGGTTACAATGAGCAGTTCTTC. This codes for CSVEWAGGPLGYNEQFF.

The chain has TRBV5-4 and TRBJ1-2, with D possibly being TRBD1 (5 bases). This CDR3 region has 14 residues. Germline CDR1 and CDR2: SGHNT and YYREEE (reference sequence). The germline V and J ends were trimmed by 0 bases and 6 bases, with 12 bases remaining between them. The CDR3 protein is CASSLAGREDGYTF. Here the CDR3 DNA reads TGTGCCAGCAGCTTGGCCGGCAGGGAGGATGGCTACACCTTC.

This clone is a singleton in its sample. V gene TRBV10-1 combines with J gene TRBJ2-5; 10 nucleotides agree with TRBD2. The CDR3 length is 14 residues. With 4 bases clipped from V and 9 bases from J, the junction kept 8 bases outside the gene matches. CDR1 and CDR2 (germline): WNHNN, SYGVQD (reference sequence). The CDR3 protein is CASSARPSGGAQYF. The CDR3 nucleotides are TGCGCCAGCAGTGCAAGGCCTAGCGGGGGAGCCCAGTACTTC.

The chain joins TRBV4-3 to TRBJ2-1, with D maybe TRBD1 (5 bases). Germline CDR1 reads LGHNA; CDR2 reads YSLEER. This CDR3 contains 16 residues. Trimming removed 0 bases from V and 0 bases from J, with 9 bases in between. CDR3: CASSQDPRGSYNEQFF. The CDR3 region has the DNA TGCGCCAGCAGCCAAGATCCTAGGGGCTCCTACAATGAGCAGTTCTTC.

CDR3 protein: CASSPTSGRGSRNEQFF. CDR3 coding DNA: TGTGCCAGCAGCCCGACTAGCGGGAGAGGTAGTAGGAATGAGCAGTTCTTC. The chain recombines TRBV7-3 with TRBJ2-1, with 12 nucleotides matching TRBD2. V dropped 5 bases and J dropped 7; count of bases not matched to a gene: 12. The CDR3 has 17 amino acids. Germline lookup yields CDR1 SGHTA and CDR2 FQGTGA.

V is TRBV4-3 and J is TRBJ2-1, with D perhaps matching TRBD2 (6 bases). Germline values: CDR1 LGHNA, CDR2 YSLEER. CDR3 size: 17 residues. V lost 5 bases and J 1 base, leaving 18 bases between the germline ends. CDR3 amino acids: CASSENTLRGSYNEQFF. The CDR3 DNA reads TGCGCCAGCAGCGAAAACACTCTTCGGGGGTCCTACAATGAGCAGTTCTTC.

The genes are TRBV29-1 and TRBJ2-7, with D maybe TRBD1 (7 bases). The CDR3 contains 16 residues. The V gene lost 0 bases and the J gene lost 4 bases, with 19 bases spanning the gap. Germline assignment: CDR1 SQVTM and CDR2 ANQGSEA. The DNA for the CDR3 is TGCAGCGTTGAAGATCTCCAGCAGGGGGGTGGGTACGAGCAGTACTTC. Translation: CSVEDLQQGGGYEQYF.